Ten or more counts support the clone carrying this TCR beta chain. The antigen is undetermined. This specimen belongs to a study of Graves' ophthalmopathy and Graves' hyperthyroidism. On the study more broadly: At initial diagnosis, peripheral blood was obtained, and this preceded any treatment. Findings and caveats of the study: The majority of expanded thyroid clonotypes above 0.001 frequency also occurred in blood.

From germline, CDR1 is LNHDA and CDR2 SQIVND (reference sequence). CDR3 length: 13 residues. Trimming took off 4 bases at V and 4 bases at J, with 8 bases between the two ends. Amplifying from RNA transcripts, the study obtained TCR beta CDR3 regions. A first-round RT-PCR used HTBI primers, followed by a second-round multiplex PCR. TCRdb independently ran MiXCR on the multiplex PCR reads; one entry per CDR3 protein. The sample contains roughly 400,000 distinct CDR3 sequences, approximately 20% of which appear only once. The receptor comes from a young woman with Graves' ophthalmopathy. The chain has TRBV19 and TRBJ1-5; possibly TRBD1 for D (5 bases). Sequenced sample: peripheral blood. The CDR3 is CASSKGTNQPQHF. The CDR3 DNA reads TGTGCCAGTAGTAAAGGGACTAATCAGCCCCAGCATTTT.